This TCR beta chain stems from a study of Graves' ophthalmopathy and Graves' hyperthyroidism. Study-level results: Ophthalmopathy progression prediction by the model yielded a sensitivity of 70.59% and a specificity of about 72%. Clonotypes were expanded in thyroid at above 0.001 frequency, and most also appeared in blood.

RNA transcripts served as template for amplifying TCR beta CDR3 sequences. A first-round RT-PCR used HTBI primers, followed by a second-round multiplex PCR. Via MiXCR, TCRdb re-called the multiplex PCR reads, giving one row per CDR3 protein. Of around 1,200,000 distinct CDR3 sequences detected, 35% to 40% appear once; the ten largest clones hold roughly 11%. The CDR3 is 15 amino acids. The germline V gene encodes CDR1 SGHVS and CDR2 FNYEAQ. Comment on this clonotype: As yet, its antigen is unknown. A much larger clone lies a single base off, so this may be a read error.

Hyperthyroidism patients had new diagnoses, durations under 2 months, and ages of 18 to 65. The study excluded patients with other autoimmune diseases, uncontrolled infections, pregnancy or lactation. The sample taken for sequencing was peripheral blood or thyroid tissue (not recorded which). The rearrangement links TRBV7-6 to TRBJ2-7, with TRBD1 as a possible D gene (6 bases). The receptor was isolated from an adult man with Graves' hyperthyroidism. This chain's CDR3 is CASSLETGISYGQYF. DNA for the CDR3: TGTGCCAGCAGCTTAGAGACAGGTATATCCTACGGGCAGTACTTC. The full variable domain, completed using reference TRBV7-6 and TRBJ2-7, is GAGVSQSPRYKVTKRGQDVALRCDPISGHVSLYWYRQALGQGPEFLTYFNYEAQQDKSGLPNDRFSAERPEGSISTLTIQRTEQRDSAMYRCASSLETGISYGQYFGPGTRLTVT.